Listed here are 31 T cell receptor beta chains from one sample, sequenced in a study of cytomegalovirus exposure and HLA in healthy donors. Primers: 60 Vbeta forward and 13 Jbeta reverse. Method: immunoSEQ multiplex PCR; TCRdb's copy keeps in-frame clones and lacks some. The sample includes 65,000 to 95,000 clones, more than 70% of them seen just once. The specimen sequenced was PBMCs. Receptor source: a male donor in good health and CMV-seropositive.

The chain employs TRBV5-1 and TRBJ2-5; weak D call: TRBD1 (8 bases). Germline assignment: CDR1 SGHRS and CDR2 YFSETQ. V shed 4 bases and J shed 4 bases, with 17 bases lying between them. The CDR3 contains 15 residues. The CDR3 reads CASSQKQGGAETQYF. CDR3 DNA sequence: TGCGCCAGCAGCCAAAAACAGGGGGGGGCAGAGACCCAGTACTTC.

In its sample, this clone was seen once. The chain combines TRBV5-1 with TRBJ1-2; D call uncertain. Germline V lookup: CDR1 SGHRS, CDR2 YFSETQ. V lost 1 base, J lost 1 base, and 14 bases lay in between. This CDR3 has 16 residues. CDR3 residues: CASSLYGFGFNYGYTF. In nucleotides, the CDR3 is TGCGCCAGCAGCTTGTACGGGTTCGGTTTTAACTATGGCTACACCTTC.

The V and J genes are TRBV10-2 and TRBJ1-1; the D gene is possibly TRBD1 (6 bases). Germline V CDR1 and CDR2: WSHSY, SAAADI. The CDR3 runs 13 residues. The V end lost 10 bases, the J end lost 4 bases, and 16 bases lay between the germline ends. CDR3 in DNA: TGCGCCACCCAGCGGGGGCGTAGCACTGAAGCTTTCTTT. Translated, it gives CATQRGRSTEAFF.

The rearrangement links TRBV7-2 to TRBJ1-1; D possibly corresponds to TRBD1 (5 bases). V lost 2 bases and J 5 bases, leaving 9 bases between the germline ends. The CDR3 spans 13 residues. CDR1 and CDR2 (germline): SGHTA, FQGNSA. CDR3 loop: CASSLHTGTEAFF. CDR3 DNA sequence: TGTGCCAGCAGCTTACATACAGGAACTGAAGCTTTCTTT.

V is TRBV27 and J is TRBJ1-1; 7 bases align to TRBD1. The V segment lost 3 bases and the J segment 0 bases; nucleotides outside the gene matches: 4. Germline CDR1 and CDR2: MNHEY and SMNVEV (reference sequence). This CDR3 contains 15 residues. In DNA, the CDR3 is TGTGCCAGCAGTTTCCACAGGGGACTGAACACTGAAGCTTTCTTT. This codes for CASSFHRGLNTEAFF.

The chain couples TRBV15 to TRBJ1-6; TRBD1 matches at 8 bases. J gave up 7 bases and V 4 bases, and 6 bases lay outside the gene matches. Germline-derived CDR1 and CDR2 are LNHNV and YYDKDF (reference sequence). The CDR3 consists of 15 residues. CDR3 protein: CATSIQGAGNSPLHF. Written as DNA, the CDR3 is TGTGCCACCAGCATCCAGGGGGCGGGGAATTCACCCCTCCACTTT.

This chain links TRBV21-1 with TRBJ1-5; the table's D call TRBD1 went unverified against the DNA. TRBV21-1 is given as a pseudogene. The CDR3 has 12 amino acids. CDR3 sequence (DNA): TGTGCCAGTTACAGGGGCTTTCAGCCCCAGCATTTT. It translates to CASYRGFQPQHF.

The chain couples TRBV20-1 to TRBJ1-1; 7 positions agree with TRBD1. The V gene's germline CDR1 is DFQATT and CDR2 SNEGSKA (reference sequence). The CDR3 runs to 11 residues. The trim removed 3 bases at V and 9 bases at J, leaving 4 bases unmatched. The CDR3 DNA follows: TGCAGTGCTAGTGTGACAGGGCAAGCTTTCTTT. Amino acids: CSASVTGQAFF.

The V and J genes are TRBV27 and TRBJ2-7; 7 positions match TRBD2. This CDR3 has 17 residues. Losses at the gene ends were 5 bases for V and 6 bases for J; bases not matched to a gene: 19. Germline loops: CDR1 MNHEY, CDR2 SMNVEV (reference sequence). CDR3 bases: TGTGCCAGCAGTCTAGTCTTGGGCGGGGGTCCGACCCTCGAGCAGTACTTC. It encodes CASSLVLGGGPTLEQYF.

This chain uses TRBV5-1 with TRBJ2-1; 10 bases agree with TRBD1. This CDR3 is 17 amino acids long. Germline V lookup: CDR1 SGHRS, CDR2 YFSETQ. The trim removed 4 bases at V and 0 bases at J, leaving 7 bases unmatched. The CDR3 DNA follows: TGCGCCAGCAGCCCCGGGACAGGGGCCAGCTCCTACAATGAGCAGTTCTTC. Residues: CASSPGTGASSYNEQFF.

The chain links TRBV2 to TRBJ1-3, with TRBD1 matching over 7 bases. Germline CDR1 is SNHLY and CDR2 is FYNNEI. V lost 2 bases to trimming and J lost 2 bases; unmatched junction nucleotides: 0. The CDR3 loop spans 14 amino acids. This CDR3 reads CASSERGPGNTIYF. The CDR3 region has the DNA TGTGCCAGCAGTGAAAGGGGGCCTGGAAACACCATATATTTT.

The rearrangement uses TRBV27 and TRBJ1-2, with TRBD1 identical over 7 bases. Trimming removed 6 bases from V and 8 bases from J; junction bases left unmatched: 12. The CDR3 contains 14 residues. The germline V gene has CDR1 MNHEY and CDR2 SMNVEV (reference sequence). Here the CDR3 reads CASSPTKGAVGYTF. The CDR3 nucleotides are TGTGCCAGCAGCCCGACTAAGGGGGCTGTCGGCTACACCTTC.

The chain couples TRBV25-1 to TRBJ2-7, with TRBD2 matching over 12 bases. Germline V CDR1 and CDR2: MGHDK, SYGVNS. This CDR3 is 13 amino acids long. V gave up 8 bases and J gave up 2 bases; unmatched junction bases: 1. CDR3 nucleotides: TGTGCCAGCGGACTAGCGGGAACCTACGAGCAGTACTTC. It encodes CASGLAGTYEQYF.

The J gene is TRBJ1-1, the V gene TRBV11-2; unclear D gene. The CDR3 has 15 amino acids. V was cut by 3 bases and J by 1 base, with 12 bases left in between. Germline-derived CDR1 and CDR2 are SGHAT and FQNNGV. The CDR3 protein is CASSFTAVTNTEAFF. The CDR3 DNA sequence: TGTGCCAGCAGCTTCACAGCAGTGACGAACACTGAAGCTTTCTTT. Looking up the rest from reference TRBV11-2 and TRBJ1-1 gives the full variable domain: EAGVAQSPRYKIIEKRQSVAFWCNPISGHATLYWYQQILGQGPKLLIQFQNNGVVDDSQLPKDRFSAERLKGVDSTLKIQPAKLEDSAVYLCASSFTAVTNTEAFFGQGTRLTVV.

CDR3: CASIREGINTGELFF. CDR3 coding DNA: TGTGCCAGCATTCGGGAGGGTATAAACACCGGGGAGCTGTTTTTT. V and J are TRBV2 and TRBJ2-2; 8 nucleotides align to TRBD2. The CDR3 is made up of 15 amino acids. The junction had 6 bases not matched to a gene; V was cut back by 7 bases and J by 2 bases. CDR1 SNHLY and CDR2 FYNNEI come from the germline V gene.

This clone is labeled large. The chain employs TRBV6-1 and TRBJ2-4, with TRBD1 as a possible D gene (6 bases). V was trimmed by 1 base and J by 8 bases, leaving 15 bases between them. Germline assignment: CDR1 MNHNS and CDR2 SASEGT. This CDR3 comprises 15 residues. CDR3 sequence reads: CASSEVVGAMDIQYF. CDR3 DNA: TGTGCCAGCAGTGAAGTTGTGGGGGCGATGGACATTCAGTACTTC.

This clone occurred once. In DNA form, the CDR3 reads TGTGCCAGCAGCCAGCCGGGACTAGCAGCCTACGAGCAGTACTTC. It encodes CASSQPGLAAYEQYF. The V and J genes are TRBV7-9 and TRBJ2-7; 9 bases agree with TRBD2. The junction had 7 bases not matched to a gene; V was cut back by 5 bases and J by 2 bases. CDR3 length: 15 residues. Germline V CDR1 and CDR2: SEHNR, FQNEAQ (reference sequence).

The chain has TRBV7-8 and TRBJ1-1; D is unresolved. The CDR3 contains 14 residues. Trimming took off 1 base at V and 1 base at J, with 7 bases between the two ends. The germline V gene has CDR1 SGHVS and CDR2 FQNEAQ. CDR3 sequence (DNA): TGTGCCAGCAGCTTAGAGCGGACGAACACTGAAGCTTTCTTT. Protein product: CASSLERTNTEAFF.

In this sample, this clone turned up once. The chain employs TRBV28 and TRBJ1-4; no clear D gene. Germline V gene sequence: CDR1 MDHEN, CDR2 SYDVKM. The CDR3 covers 13 residues. Trimming took 4 bases from V and 10 from J, leaving 13 bases between them. The CDR3 is CASSSVPRGKLFF. The CDR3 DNA sequence: TGTGCCAGCAGTTCCGTACCCCGGGGAAAACTGTTTTTT.

This rearrangement joins TRBV27 to TRBJ2-3; D ambiguous. Germline loops: CDR1 MNHEY, CDR2 SMNVEV (reference sequence). V was shortened by 5 bases and J by 3 bases, with 15 bases between the two germline ends. The CDR3 consists of 15 residues. CDR3 sequence (DNA): TGTGCCAGCAGTCATCACAGAACAGATACAGATACGCAGTATTTT. Translating it yields CASSHHRTDTDTQYF.

The chain links TRBV30 to TRBJ1-2; 9 bases fit TRBD1. In germline, CDR1 is GTSNPN, CDR2 SVGIG (reference sequence). The CDR3 spans 14 residues. J lost 7 bases, V lost 1 base, and 7 bases had no gene match. The chain's CDR3 is CAWSADRGVAGYTF. The CDR3 DNA sequence: TGTGCCTGGAGTGCGGACAGGGGAGTGGCTGGCTACACCTTC. The full variable domain, with the rest looked up from reference TRBV30 and TRBJ1-2, is SQTIHQWPATLVQPVGSPLSLECTVEGTSNPNLYWYRQAAGRGLQLLFYSVGIGQISSEVPQNLSASRPQDRQFILSSKKLLLSDSGFYLCAWSADRGVAGYTFGSGTRLTVV.

V and J are TRBV6-5 and TRBJ2-1, with 8 bases that match TRBD2. The junction had 10 bases not matched to a gene; V was cut back by 6 bases and J by 6 bases. Germline loops: CDR1 MNHEY, CDR2 SVGAGI. The CDR3 contains 15 residues. The CDR3 loop reads CASRLAGPPPNEQFF. The CDR3 region has the DNA TGTGCCAGCAGATTAGCGGGACCTCCCCCCAATGAGCAGTTCTTC.

This rearrangement joins TRBV11-2 to TRBJ1-4; 7 positions agree with TRBD1. The germline V gene has CDR1 SGHAT and CDR2 FQNNGV. V dropped 5 bases and J dropped 8; count of bases not matched to a gene: 8. The CDR3 is 14 amino acids. The CDR3 DNA reads as TGTGCCAGCAGCCCACACAGGGGCCAGGAAAAACTGTTTTTT. Its translation is CASSPHRGQEKLFF.

This sequence joins TRBV5-1 and TRBJ2-1; 9 positions agree with TRBD1. Germline CDR1 SGHRS, CDR2 YFSETQ. V lost 0 bases and J lost 5; bases outside the gene matches: 3. The CDR3 is made up of 15 amino acids. CDR3: CASSLVGTGNNEQFF. The CDR3 DNA reads TGCGCCAGCAGCTTGGTCGGGACAGGGAACAATGAGCAGTTCTTC.

This clone turned up a few times. The gene calls are TRBV9 and TRBJ2-2, with 9 nucleotides matching TRBD2. Germline loops: CDR1 SGDLS, CDR2 YYNGEE. CDR3 length: 17 amino acids. With V trimmed by 0 bases and J by 10 bases, 13 bases remained unmatched. CDR3 sequence reads: CASSVDAAGGLRVELFF. The CDR3 coding sequence is TGTGCCAGCAGCGTAGACGCAGCGGGAGGCCTGCGGGTGGAGCTGTTTTTT.

The chain couples TRBV23-1 to TRBJ2-7, with TRBD1 identical over 7 bases. TRBV23-1 is treated as an ORF (open reading frame) with a function not yet certain. The CDR3 has 14 amino acids. V lost 8 bases to trimming and J lost 2 bases; unmatched junction nucleotides: 9. The CDR3 coding sequence is TGCGCCAGCCGATACCTCGGGACAGCCTACGAGCAGTACTTC. Translation: CASRYLGTAYEQYF.

V usage is TRBV5-6 and J usage is TRBJ2-1; D call uncertain. CDR1 is SGHDT, CDR2 YYEEEE, per germline. This CDR3 has 15 amino acids. V dropped 4 bases and J dropped 4 bases, with 15 bases sitting between them. The CDR3 DNA sequence: TGTGCCAGCAGCGCACCCCCCCGAGGTTACAATGAGCAGTTCTTC. Protein sequence: CASSAPPRGYNEQFF.

The V and J genes are TRBV5-4 and TRBJ2-5, with TRBD2 matching 11 bases. V lost 4 bases to trimming and J lost 2 bases; unmatched junction nucleotides: 7. The germline gives CDR1 SGHNT, CDR2 YYREEE (reference sequence). The CDR3 is 16 amino acids. CDR3 DNA sequence: TGTGCCAGCAGCAAGTCGGGACTAGCGGTACAAGAGACCCAGTACTTC. This encodes CASSKSGLAVQETQYF.

This clone was recorded a few times. The chain combines TRBV9 with TRBJ2-7; 10 bases are a match to TRBD1. CDR3 length equals 14 residues. Germline CDR1 reads SGDLS; CDR2 reads YYNGEE. V shed 3 bases and J 3 bases; nucleotides not matched to a gene: 3. The DNA for the CDR3 is TGTGCCAGCAGCGAGACAGGGGGCGGCTACGAGCAGTACTTC. Residues: CASSETGGGYEQYF. The entire variable domain, with the rest obtained from reference TRBV9 and TRBJ2-7, is as follows: DSGVTQTPKHLITATGQRVTLRCSPRSGDLSVYWYQQSLDQGLQFLIQYYNGEERAKGNILERFSAQQFPDLHSELNLSSLELGDSALYFCASSETGGGYEQYFGPGTRLTVT.

The genes are TRBV27 and TRBJ2-3; TRBD2 might be the D (5 bases). Germline loops: CDR1 MNHEY, CDR2 SMNVEV (reference sequence). The CDR3 contains 16 residues. The germline V and J ends were trimmed by 5 bases and 5 bases, with 20 bases remaining between them. The DNA of the CDR3 is TGTGCCAGCAGTAGAACCCTTGGCGGGTCGATAGATACGCAGTATTTT. Translating it yields CASSRTLGGSIDTQYF.

This clone was counted between two and nine times. The chain employs TRBV27 and TRBJ2-1, with 12 bases that match TRBD1. Germline V CDR1 and CDR2: MNHEY, SMNVEV (reference sequence). After removal of 2 bases from V and 9 bases from J, the junction contained 8 bases not matched to a gene. This CDR3 region has 16 residues. The CDR3 DNA reads TGTGCCAGCAGTTTAACTCCGGGACAGGGGGCTGTTGAGCAGTTCTTC. It is translated as CASSLTPGQGAVEQFF.